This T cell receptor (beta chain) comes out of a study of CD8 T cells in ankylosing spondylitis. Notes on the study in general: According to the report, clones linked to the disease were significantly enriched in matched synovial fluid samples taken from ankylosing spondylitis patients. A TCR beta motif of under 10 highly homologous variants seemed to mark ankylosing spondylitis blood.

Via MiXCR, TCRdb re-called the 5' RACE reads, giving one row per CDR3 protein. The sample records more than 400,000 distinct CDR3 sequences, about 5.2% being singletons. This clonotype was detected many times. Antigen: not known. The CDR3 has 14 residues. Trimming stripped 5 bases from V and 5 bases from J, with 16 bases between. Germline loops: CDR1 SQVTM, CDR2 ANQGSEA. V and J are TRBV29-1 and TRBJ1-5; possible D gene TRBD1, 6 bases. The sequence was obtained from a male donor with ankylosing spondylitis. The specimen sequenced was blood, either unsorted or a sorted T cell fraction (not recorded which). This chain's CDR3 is CSVSETGPHQPQHF. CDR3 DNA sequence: TGCAGCGTTTCCGAGACAGGCCCCCATCAGCCCCAGCATTTT.